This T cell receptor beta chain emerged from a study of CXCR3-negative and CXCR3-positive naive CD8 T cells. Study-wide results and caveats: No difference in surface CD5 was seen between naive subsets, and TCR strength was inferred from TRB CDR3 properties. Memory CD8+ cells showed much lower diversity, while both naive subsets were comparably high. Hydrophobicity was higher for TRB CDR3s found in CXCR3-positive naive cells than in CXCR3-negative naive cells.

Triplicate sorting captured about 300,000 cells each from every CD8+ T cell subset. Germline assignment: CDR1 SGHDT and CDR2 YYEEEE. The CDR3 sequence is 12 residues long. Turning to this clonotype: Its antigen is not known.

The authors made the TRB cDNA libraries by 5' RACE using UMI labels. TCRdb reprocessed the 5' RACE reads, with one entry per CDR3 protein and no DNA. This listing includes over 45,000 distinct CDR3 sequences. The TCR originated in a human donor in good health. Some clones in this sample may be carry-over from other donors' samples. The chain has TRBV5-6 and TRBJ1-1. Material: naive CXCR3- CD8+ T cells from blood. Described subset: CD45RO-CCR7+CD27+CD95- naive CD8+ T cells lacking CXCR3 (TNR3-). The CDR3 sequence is CASSLGTPEAFF.